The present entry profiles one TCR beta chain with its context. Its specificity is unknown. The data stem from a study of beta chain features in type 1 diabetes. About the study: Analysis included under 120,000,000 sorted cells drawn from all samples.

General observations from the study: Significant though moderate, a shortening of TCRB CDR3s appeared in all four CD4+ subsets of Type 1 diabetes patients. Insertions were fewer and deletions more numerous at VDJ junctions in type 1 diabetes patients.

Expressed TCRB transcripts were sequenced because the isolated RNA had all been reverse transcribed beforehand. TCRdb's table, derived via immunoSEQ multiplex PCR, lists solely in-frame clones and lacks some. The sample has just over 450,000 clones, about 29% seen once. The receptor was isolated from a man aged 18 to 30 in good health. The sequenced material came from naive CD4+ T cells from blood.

The CDR3 protein is CASRYLAYNEQFF. The CDR3 nucleotides read TGCGCCAGCAGGTACCTAGCCTACAATGAGCAGTTCTTC. This chain uses TRBV5-1 with TRBJ2-1; D is unclear. The V gene lost 5 bases and the J gene lost 2 bases, with 8 bases spanning the gap. This CDR3 is 13 amino acids long. Germline V gene sequence: CDR1 SGHRS, CDR2 YFSETQ.